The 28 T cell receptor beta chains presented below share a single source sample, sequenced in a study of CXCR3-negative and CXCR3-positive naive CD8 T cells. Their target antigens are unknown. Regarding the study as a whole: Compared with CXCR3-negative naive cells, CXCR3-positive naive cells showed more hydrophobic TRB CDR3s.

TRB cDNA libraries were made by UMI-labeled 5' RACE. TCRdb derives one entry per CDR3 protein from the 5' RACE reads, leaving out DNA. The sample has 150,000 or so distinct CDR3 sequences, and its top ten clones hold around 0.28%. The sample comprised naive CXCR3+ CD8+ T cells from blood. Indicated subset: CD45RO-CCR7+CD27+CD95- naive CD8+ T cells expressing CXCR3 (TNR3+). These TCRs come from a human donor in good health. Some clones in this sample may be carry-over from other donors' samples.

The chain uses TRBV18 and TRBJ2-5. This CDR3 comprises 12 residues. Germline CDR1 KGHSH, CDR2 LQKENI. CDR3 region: CASSPPEETQYF.

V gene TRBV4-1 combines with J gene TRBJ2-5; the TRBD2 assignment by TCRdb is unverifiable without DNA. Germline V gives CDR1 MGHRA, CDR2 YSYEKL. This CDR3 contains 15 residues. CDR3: CASSQDPEGGETQYF.

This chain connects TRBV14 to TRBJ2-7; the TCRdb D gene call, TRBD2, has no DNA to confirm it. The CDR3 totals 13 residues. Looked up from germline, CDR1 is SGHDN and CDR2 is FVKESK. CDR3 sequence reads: CASSHRGGWEQYF.

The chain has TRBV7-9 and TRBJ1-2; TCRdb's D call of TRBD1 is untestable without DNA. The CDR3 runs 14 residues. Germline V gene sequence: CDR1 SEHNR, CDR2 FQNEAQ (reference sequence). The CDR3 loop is CASSLDTGPNGYTF.

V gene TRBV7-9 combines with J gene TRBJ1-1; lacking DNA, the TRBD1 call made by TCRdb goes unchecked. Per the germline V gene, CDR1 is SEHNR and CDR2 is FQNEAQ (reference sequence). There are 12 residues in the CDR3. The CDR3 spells CASSVQGTEAFF.

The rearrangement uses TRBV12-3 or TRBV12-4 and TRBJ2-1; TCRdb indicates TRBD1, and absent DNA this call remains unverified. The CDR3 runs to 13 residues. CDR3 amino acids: CASSTTQGDEQFF.

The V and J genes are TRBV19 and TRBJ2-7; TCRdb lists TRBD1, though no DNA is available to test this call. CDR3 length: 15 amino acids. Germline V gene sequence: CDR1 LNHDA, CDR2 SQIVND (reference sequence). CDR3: CASSAGQGLIYEQYF.

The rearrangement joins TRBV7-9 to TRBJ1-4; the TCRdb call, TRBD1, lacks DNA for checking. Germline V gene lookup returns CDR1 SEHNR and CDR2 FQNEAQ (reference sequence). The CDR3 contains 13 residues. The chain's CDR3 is CASSEQLPGKLFF. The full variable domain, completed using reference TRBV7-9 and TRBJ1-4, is DTGVSQNPRHKITKRGQNVTFRCDPISEHNRLYWYRQTLGQGPEFLTYFQNEAQLEKSRLLSDRFSAERPKGSFSTLEIQRTEQGDSAMYLCASSEQLPGKLFFGSGTQLSVL.

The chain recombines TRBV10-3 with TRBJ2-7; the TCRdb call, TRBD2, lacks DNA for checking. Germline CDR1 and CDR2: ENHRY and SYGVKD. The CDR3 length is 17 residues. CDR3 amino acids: CAISDGGLREGDYEQYF.

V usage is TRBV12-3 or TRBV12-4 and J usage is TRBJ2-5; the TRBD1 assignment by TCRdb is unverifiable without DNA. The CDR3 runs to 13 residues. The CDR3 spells CASRVQGRETQYF.

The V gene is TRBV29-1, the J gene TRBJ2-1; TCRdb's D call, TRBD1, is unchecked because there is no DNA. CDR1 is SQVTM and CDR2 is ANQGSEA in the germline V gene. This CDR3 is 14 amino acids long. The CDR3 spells CSVVGTGLYNEQFF.

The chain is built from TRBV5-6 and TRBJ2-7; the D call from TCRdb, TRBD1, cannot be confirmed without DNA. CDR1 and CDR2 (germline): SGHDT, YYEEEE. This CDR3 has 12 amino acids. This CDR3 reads CASSLQDYEQYF.

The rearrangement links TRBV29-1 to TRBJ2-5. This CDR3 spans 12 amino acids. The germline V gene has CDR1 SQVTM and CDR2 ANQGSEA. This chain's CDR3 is CSVVGSQETQYF.

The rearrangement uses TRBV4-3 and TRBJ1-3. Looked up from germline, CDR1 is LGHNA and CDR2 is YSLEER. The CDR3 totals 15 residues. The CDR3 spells CASSQERVSGNTIYF.

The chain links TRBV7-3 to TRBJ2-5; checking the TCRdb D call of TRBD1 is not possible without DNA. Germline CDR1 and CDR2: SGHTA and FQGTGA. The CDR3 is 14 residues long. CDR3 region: CASSGSGIGETQYF. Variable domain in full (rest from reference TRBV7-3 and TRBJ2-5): GAGVSQTPSNKVTEKGKYVELRCDPISGHTALYWYRQSLGQGPEFLIYFQGTGAADDSGLPNDRFFAVRPEGSVSTLKIQRTERGDSAVYLCASSGSGIGETQYFGPGTRLLVL.

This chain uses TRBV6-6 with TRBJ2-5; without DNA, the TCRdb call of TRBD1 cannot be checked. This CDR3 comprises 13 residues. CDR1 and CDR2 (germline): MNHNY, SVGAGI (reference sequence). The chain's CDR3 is CASTGGDEETQYF.

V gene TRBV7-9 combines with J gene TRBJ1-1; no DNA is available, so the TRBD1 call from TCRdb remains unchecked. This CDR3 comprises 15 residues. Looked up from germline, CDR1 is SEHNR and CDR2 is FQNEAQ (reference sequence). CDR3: CASTADRLGNTEAFF.

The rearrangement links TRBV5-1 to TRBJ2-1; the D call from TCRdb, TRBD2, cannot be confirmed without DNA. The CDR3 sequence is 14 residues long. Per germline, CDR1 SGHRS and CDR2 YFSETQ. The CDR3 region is CASSGGLPHNEQFF.

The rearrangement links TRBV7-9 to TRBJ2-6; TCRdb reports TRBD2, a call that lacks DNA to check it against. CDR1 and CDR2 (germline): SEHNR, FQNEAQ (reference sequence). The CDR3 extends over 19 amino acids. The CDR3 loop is CASSSVAGGPSAGANVLTF.

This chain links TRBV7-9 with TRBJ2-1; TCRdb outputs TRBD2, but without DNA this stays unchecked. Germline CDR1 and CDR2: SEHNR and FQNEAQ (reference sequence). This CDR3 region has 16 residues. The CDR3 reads CAISLPLAGPAELQLF.

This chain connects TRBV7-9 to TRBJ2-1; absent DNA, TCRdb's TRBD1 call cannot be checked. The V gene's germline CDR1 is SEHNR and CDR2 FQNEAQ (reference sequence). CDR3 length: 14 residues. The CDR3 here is CASSHGGSYNEQFF.

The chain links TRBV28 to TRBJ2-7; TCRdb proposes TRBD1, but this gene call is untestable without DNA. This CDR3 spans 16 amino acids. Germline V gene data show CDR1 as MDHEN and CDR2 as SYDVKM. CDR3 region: CASRPHGGNFSYEQYF.

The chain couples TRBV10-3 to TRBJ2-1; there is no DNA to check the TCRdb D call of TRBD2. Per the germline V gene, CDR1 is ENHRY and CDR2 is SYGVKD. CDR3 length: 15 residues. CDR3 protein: CAIRSGLAGYNEQFF.

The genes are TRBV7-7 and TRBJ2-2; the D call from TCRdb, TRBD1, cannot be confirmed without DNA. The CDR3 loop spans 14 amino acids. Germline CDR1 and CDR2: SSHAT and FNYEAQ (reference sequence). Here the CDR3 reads CASSDRGNTGELFF.

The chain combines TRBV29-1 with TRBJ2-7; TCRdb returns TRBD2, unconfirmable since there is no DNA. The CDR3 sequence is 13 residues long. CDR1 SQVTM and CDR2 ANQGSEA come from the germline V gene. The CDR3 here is CSTRQGPENEQYF.

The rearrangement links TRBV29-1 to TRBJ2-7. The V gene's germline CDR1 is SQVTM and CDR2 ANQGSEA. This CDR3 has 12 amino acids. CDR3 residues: CSVVVTTYEQYF.

This CDR3 reads CASSLMAGAPGELFF. The chain employs TRBV7-6 and TRBJ2-2; the TCRdb call, TRBD1, lacks DNA for checking. CDR1 and CDR2 (germline): SGHVS, FNYEAQ. The CDR3 length is 15 residues.

CDR3 sequence: CATKDRSPAKNIQYF. The chain employs TRBV27 and TRBJ2-4; without DNA, the TCRdb call of TRBD2 cannot be checked. The CDR3 has 15 residues. Germline CDR1 and CDR2: MNHEY and SMNVEV (reference sequence).